The rows below give T cell receptor beta chains drawn from one sample of a study of cytomegalovirus exposure and HLA in healthy donors. Assay: immunoSEQ multiplex PCR; the TCRdb copy retains only in-frame clones and omits some. The data show 150,000 to 180,000 clones, roughly 70% seen once. The sample was PBMCs. Every receptor here comes from a man younger than 40 in good health and CMV-seronegative. Each CDR3 is given with its conserved first and last residue. The D gene is left open where the match is weak. Rows may omit the clone size; those that give it use once, few, many or a size class.

cdr3_length: 16
clone_size: -
j_call: TRBJ2-7
d_call: -
v_call: TRBV12-2
cdr3_nt: TGTGCAAGTCGCACTCCGACAGGGGGAAACCACTACGAGCAGTACTTC
cdr3_aa: CASRTPTGGNHYEQYF

cdr3_length: 14
clone_size: -
j_call: TRBJ1-2
d_call: -
v_call: TRBV6-1
cdr3_nt: TGTGCCAGCAGTGAAACGGGACAAGGCGGTGGCTACACCTTC
cdr3_aa: CASSETGQGGGYTF

cdr3_length: 13
clone_size: few
j_call: TRBJ2-1
d_call: -
v_call: TRBV5-4
cdr3_nt: TGTGCCAGCAGCTTCTCACACTACAATGAGCAGTTCTTC
cdr3_aa: CASSFSHYNEQFF

cdr3_length: 13
clone_size: -
j_call: TRBJ1-1
d_call: -
v_call: TRBV9
cdr3_nt: TGTGCCAGCAGCCCCCCGACAGTCACTGAAGCTTTCTTT
cdr3_aa: CASSPPTVTEAFF

cdr3_length: 12
clone_size: once
j_call: TRBJ2-5
d_call: -
v_call: TRBV29-1
cdr3_nt: TGCAGCGTTGCCAGGGCCCAAGAGACCCAGTACTTC
cdr3_aa: CSVARAQETQYF

cdr3_length: 16
clone_size: -
j_call: TRBJ2-4
d_call: TRBD1
v_call: TRBV5-6
cdr3_nt: TGTGCCAGCAGCTTGGGCGGGACAGGGGGCCCAGTCATTCAGTACTTC
cdr3_aa: CASSLGGTGGPVIQYF

cdr3_length: 14
clone_size: few
j_call: TRBJ1-5
d_call: TRBD1
v_call: TRBV5-6
cdr3_nt: TGTGCCAGCAGCTCGGGACAGGGGGCTCAGCCCCAGCATTTT
cdr3_aa: CASSSGQGAQPQHF

cdr3_length: 15
clone_size: -
j_call: TRBJ2-2
d_call: -
v_call: TRBV6-4
cdr3_nt: TGTGCCAGCAGCCCATCAGGGCTCAACACCGGGGAGCTGTTTTTT
cdr3_aa: CASSPSGLNTGELFF

cdr3_length: 15
clone_size: -
j_call: TRBJ1-5
d_call: -
v_call: TRBV7-2
cdr3_nt: TGTGCCAGCAGCTTAGGGCCAGGGGTCAATCAGCCCCAGCATTTT
cdr3_aa: CASSLGPGVNQPQHF

cdr3_length: 15
clone_size: -
j_call: TRBJ2-7
d_call: TRBD1
v_call: TRBV5-4
cdr3_nt: TGTGCCAACAGCTTGGTGGACAGGGGACCTTACGAGCAGTACTTC
cdr3_aa: CANSLVDRGPYEQYF

cdr3_length: 16
clone_size: -
j_call: TRBJ1-4
d_call: TRBD1
v_call: TRBV9
cdr3_nt: TGTGCCAGCAGCTCAACTCCCGGGACAGGGAATGAAAAACTGTTTTTT
cdr3_aa: CASSSTPGTGNEKLFF

cdr3_length: 15
clone_size: -
j_call: TRBJ2-7
d_call: -
v_call: TRBV9
cdr3_nt: TGTGCCAGCAGCGTAGGGCAGGATGCTTCCTACGAGCAGTACTTC
cdr3_aa: CASSVGQDASYEQYF

cdr3_length: 14
clone_size: -
j_call: TRBJ2-7
d_call: -
v_call: TRBV7-2
cdr3_nt: TGTGCCAGCAGCTTTAAGGGGGGGCGGTACGAGCAGTACTTC
cdr3_aa: CASSFKGGRYEQYF

cdr3_length: 16
clone_size: -
j_call: TRBJ2-1
d_call: TRBD2
v_call: TRBV29-1
cdr3_nt: TGCAGCGTTGAAGTTGGGGAGGGAGGCCCCTACAATGAGCAGTTCTTC
cdr3_aa: CSVEVGEGGPYNEQFF

cdr3_length: 13
clone_size: -
j_call: TRBJ2-7
d_call: -
v_call: TRBV27
cdr3_nt: TGTGCCAGCAGTTACAACAGGGCCCACGAGCAGTACTTC
cdr3_aa: CASSYNRAHEQYF

cdr3_length: 16
clone_size: -
j_call: TRBJ2-4
d_call: -
v_call: TRBV9
cdr3_nt: TGTGCCAGCAGCGCCTCCGGGACATTAGCCAAAAACATTCAGTACTTC
cdr3_aa: CASSASGTLAKNIQYF

cdr3_length: 15
clone_size: -
j_call: TRBJ2-7
d_call: TRBD1
v_call: TRBV9
cdr3_nt: TGTGCCAGCAGCGTAGCTGGGGACAGGGCCTACGAGCAGTACTTC
cdr3_aa: CASSVAGDRAYEQYF

cdr3_length: 17
clone_size: -
j_call: TRBJ2-7
d_call: -
v_call: TRBV27
cdr3_nt: TGTGCCAGCAGTCCAGGGGCGTTCTCCCGAGGCTCCTACGAGCAGTACTTC
cdr3_aa: CASSPGAFSRGSYEQYF

cdr3_length: 13
clone_size: -
j_call: TRBJ1-6
d_call: -
v_call: TRBV4-3
cdr3_nt: TGCGCCAGCAGCCAAGATTCGAATTCACCCCTCCACTTT
cdr3_aa: CASSQDSNSPLHF

cdr3_length: 15
clone_size: -
j_call: TRBJ2-7
d_call: -
v_call: TRBV2
cdr3_nt: TGTGCCAGCAGTGAAGCACAGGGTAGATCCTACGAGCAGTACTTC
cdr3_aa: CASSEAQGRSYEQYF

cdr3_length: 15
clone_size: -
j_call: TRBJ2-7
d_call: TRBD1
v_call: TRBV7-8
cdr3_nt: TGTGCCAGCAGCCCGGGACAGGGCGGGACCTACGAGCAGTACTTC
cdr3_aa: CASSPGQGGTYEQYF

cdr3_length: 14
clone_size: -
j_call: TRBJ2-7
d_call: TRBD1
v_call: TRBV5-1
cdr3_nt: TGCGCCAGCAGCTTCCGGACAGGGGATTACGAGCAGTACTTC
cdr3_aa: CASSFRTGDYEQYF

cdr3_length: 13
clone_size: -
j_call: TRBJ1-2
d_call: TRBD1
v_call: TRBV7-6
cdr3_nt: TGTGCCAGCAGCCCGGGACCCAGGGGGGGCTACACCTTC
cdr3_aa: CASSPGPRGGYTF

cdr3_length: 17
clone_size: -
j_call: TRBJ1-6
d_call: TRBD1
v_call: TRBV5-4
cdr3_nt: TGTGCCAGCAGCCGGGGACAGGGAGAGTCCTATAATTCACCCCTCCACTTT
cdr3_aa: CASSRGQGESYNSPLHF

cdr3_length: 13
clone_size: -
j_call: TRBJ2-5
d_call: -
v_call: TRBV5-1
cdr3_nt: TGCGCCAGCAGCACTGGACAGCAAGAGACCCAGTACTTC
cdr3_aa: CASSTGQQETQYF

cdr3_length: 13
clone_size: -
j_call: TRBJ2-5
d_call: -
v_call: TRBV27
cdr3_nt: TGTGCCAGCAGTCCGGATCGCGGGGAGACCCAGTACTTC
cdr3_aa: CASSPDRGETQYF

cdr3_length: 14
clone_size: -
j_call: TRBJ1-3
d_call: -
v_call: TRBV30
cdr3_nt: TGTGCCTGGAGTGTAGGAGGGACTGGAAACACCATATATTTT
cdr3_aa: CAWSVGGTGNTIYF

cdr3_length: 16
clone_size: few
j_call: TRBJ1-2
d_call: TRBD1
v_call: TRBV6-1
cdr3_nt: TGTGCCAGCAGTGGGGGGGGACAGGGGGCTGTATATGGCTACACCTTC
cdr3_aa: CASSGGGQGAVYGYTF

cdr3_length: 14
clone_size: few
j_call: TRBJ1-1
d_call: -
v_call: TRBV28
cdr3_nt: TGTGCCAGCAGTTTAATCGGGGTGGGAACTGAAGCTTTCTTT
cdr3_aa: CASSLIGVGTEAFF